The 16 T cell receptor beta chains below were found in one sample sequenced in a study of OX40 agonist ivuxolimab in advanced cancers. Data came from immunoSEQ multiplex PCR; TCRdb stores just in-frame clones and leaves some out. Here the sample spans around 77,000 clones, approximately 92% being singletons. This specimen consisted of CD4+ or CD8+ T cells sorted from blood, obtained in a trial of the OX40 agonist ivuxolimab. The receptors originated from an adult with an advanced solid tumor such as melanoma, head and neck, liver or kidney cancer.

This sequence joins TRBV19 and TRBJ1-3; D remains ambiguous. V lost 7 bases and J 5 bases, leaving 18 bases between the germline ends. The CDR3 length is 15 residues. From germline, CDR1 is LNHDA and CDR2 SQIVND (reference sequence). This CDR3 is CASIEDGLRRNTIYF. DNA for the CDR3: TGTGCCAGTATCGAGGATGGCCTCCGGAGAAACACCATATATTTT.

Only a few counts were recorded for this clone. This sequence joins TRBV7-8 and TRBJ2-7, with D possibly TRBD2 on 5 matching bases. Germline CDR1 is SGHVS and CDR2 is FQNEAQ. The length of the CDR3 is 17 residues. The V end lost 1 base, the J end lost 0 bases, and 16 bases lay between the germline ends. CDR3 loop: CASSLGSGGSFSYEQYF. CDR3 DNA: TGTGCCAGCAGCTTAGGTTCCGGCGGGTCTTTCTCCTACGAGCAGTACTTC. The whole variable domain, remainder taken from reference TRBV7-8 and TRBJ2-7, is GAGVSQSPRYKVAKRGQDVALRCDPISGHVSLFWYQQALGQGPEFLTYFQNEAQLDKSGLPSDRFFAERPEGSVSTLKIQRTQQEDSAVYLCASSLGSGGSFSYEQYFGPGTRLTVT.

The V and J genes are TRBV27 and TRBJ2-5; 8 positions agree with TRBD2. Germline V gene lookup returns CDR1 MNHEY and CDR2 SMNVEV (reference sequence). The CDR3 covers 14 residues. The V and J ends lost 8 bases and 5 bases, in that order; junction bases with no gene match: 10. CDR3 region: CASSGGDIAETQYF. In DNA form, the CDR3 reads TGTGCCAGCTCGGGGGGGGACATAGCGGAGACCCAGTACTTC.

This clone was counted once. The chain uses TRBV7-9 and TRBJ2-4; D possibly matches TRBD1 or TRBD2 (7 bases each). Germline-derived CDR1 and CDR2 are SEHNR and FQNEAQ (reference sequence). The CDR3 sequence is 16 residues long. Deletions cut 5 bases from V and 0 bases from J, with 14 bases between. The CDR3 protein is CASSPRGGLAKNIQYF. CDR3 coding DNA: TGTGCCAGCAGCCCCAGGGGGGGACTAGCCAAAAACATTCAGTACTTC.

This clone came up once. The chain employs TRBV6-6 and TRBJ2-5; a possible D gene is TRBD1 (6 bases). CDR1 is MNHNY, CDR2 SVGAGI, per germline (reference sequence). The length of the CDR3 is 14 residues. Trimming took off 5 bases at V and 2 bases at J, with 12 bases between the two ends. CDR3 sequence (DNA): TGTGCCAGCAGTCTCACAGGGTATCAAGAGACCCAGTACTTC. Residues: CASSLTGYQETQYF.

The chain combines TRBV4-3 with TRBJ2-1, with 7 bases fitting TRBD2. CDR3 length: 15 residues. Looked up from germline, CDR1 is LGHNA and CDR2 is YSLEER. J lost 5 bases, V lost 0 bases, and 4 bases had no gene match. CDR3 nucleotide sequence: TGCGCCAGCAGCCAAGAAGGACTAGAAAACAATGAGCAGTTCTTC. This encodes CASSQEGLENNEQFF.

V usage is TRBV28 and J usage is TRBJ2-3; perhaps TRBD1 as D (6 bases). V was trimmed by 5 bases and J by 2 bases, leaving 14 bases between them. This CDR3 spans 15 amino acids. Germline V gene sequence: CDR1 MDHEN, CDR2 SYDVKM. This chain's CDR3 is CASSTGSANTDTQYF. The CDR3 DNA reads as TGTGCCAGCAGTACAGGGAGTGCTAACACAGATACGCAGTATTTT.

The chain has TRBV18 and TRBJ1-5, with 7 positions matching TRBD1. Germline CDR1 reads KGHSH; CDR2 reads LQKENI. J gave up 4 bases and V 8 bases, and 5 bases lay outside the gene matches. The CDR3 has 13 residues. CDR3 coding DNA: TGTGCCAGCACGGGACAGCCAAATCAGCCCCAGCATTTT. Protein product: CASTGQPNQPQHF.

The CDR3 is CASTSGRAAGELFF. CDR3 nucleotides: TGTGCCTCGACTAGCGGGAGGGCCGCCGGGGAGCTGTTTTTT. The V gene is TRBV30, the J gene TRBJ2-2; TRBD2 aligns across 14 bases. Germline V gives CDR1 GTSNPN, CDR2 SVGIG (reference sequence). With 7 bases clipped from V and 6 bases from J, the junction kept 4 bases outside the gene matches. This CDR3 comprises 14 residues.

This sequence joins TRBV28 and TRBJ2-7, with D maybe TRBD1 (5 bases). Trimming shortened V by 6 bases and J by 3 bases, and 18 bases separated the two germline ends. CDR1 MDHEN and CDR2 SYDVKM come from the germline V gene. This CDR3 contains 15 residues. CDR3 in DNA: TGTGCCAGCAGCTTCTGGGGCCGGCTCCTCTACGAGCAGTACTTC. Translation gives CASSFWGRLLYEQYF.

This chain links TRBV4-3 with TRBJ2-7; maybe TRBD1 (5 bases). Germline V lookup: CDR1 LGHNA, CDR2 YSLEER. The V and J ends lost 0 bases and 4 bases respectively, with 10 bases between them. The CDR3 is made up of 14 amino acids. CDR3 sequence: CASSQDFRAYEQYF. The CDR3 DNA reads as TGCGCCAGCAGCCAAGATTTCAGGGCTTACGAGCAGTACTTC.

This clone has only one observation. The V gene is TRBV7-9, the J gene TRBJ1-2; D may be TRBD1 (5 bases). Looked up from germline, CDR1 is SEHNR and CDR2 is FQNEAQ (reference sequence). The length of the CDR3 is 15 residues. V shed 5 bases and J shed 4 bases, with 17 bases lying between them. CDR3 loop: CASSPSGGDPYGYTF. The CDR3 DNA follows: TGTGCCAGCAGCCCATCGGGAGGGGACCCCTATGGCTACACCTTC.

The chain is built from TRBV10-3 and TRBJ2-7, with 7 bases aligning to TRBD2. The CDR3 is 15 amino acids. V was clipped by 0 bases and J by 2 bases; unmatched bases: 4. CDR1 ENHRY and CDR2 SYGVKD come from the germline V gene. The CDR3 protein is CAISESSGAPYEQYF. The CDR3 DNA reads TGTGCCATCAGTGAGTCGAGCGGGGCCCCCTACGAGCAGTACTTC.

This sequence joins TRBV7-2 and TRBJ2-5; a weak D match, TRBD1 (6 bases). The length of the CDR3 is 15 residues. V lost 2 bases and J lost 4, with 14 bases in between. Germline V gives CDR1 SGHTA, CDR2 FQGNSA. This CDR3 is CASSLFGQGIETQYF. CDR3 in DNA: TGTGCCAGCAGCTTATTTGGGCAGGGGATAGAGACCCAGTACTTC.

CDR3 protein: CASSWDRSSYEQYF. CDR3 sequence (DNA): TGTGCCAGCAGCTGGGACAGGAGCTCCTACGAGCAGTACTTC. The chain carries TRBV7-2 and TRBJ2-7; 8 bases agree with TRBD1. The V and J ends lost 4 bases and 0 bases, in that order; junction bases with no gene match: 2. CDR1 SGHTA and CDR2 FQGNSA come from the germline V gene. The CDR3 consists of 14 residues. Full variable domain (rest looked up from reference TRBV7-2 and TRBJ2-7): GAGVSQSPSNKVTEKGKDVELRCDPISGHTALYWYRQSLGQGLEFLIYFQGNSAPDKSGLPSDRFSAERTGGSVSTLTIQRTQQEDSAVYLCASSWDRSSYEQYFGPGTRLTVT.

The rearrangement joins TRBV5-6 to TRBJ2-5; a possible D gene is TRBD1 (5 bases). Germline CDR1 SGHDT, CDR2 YYEEEE. The CDR3 loop spans 15 amino acids. Trimming took 0 bases from V and 7 from J, leaving 16 bases between them. CDR3 loop: CASSLGIGVDGTQYF. The CDR3 coding sequence is TGTGCCAGCAGCTTGGGTATAGGGGTGGATGGGACCCAGTACTTC. The full variable domain, in which reference TRBV5-6 and TRBJ2-5 provide the parts outside the CDR3, is DAGVTQSPTHLIKTRGQQVTLRCSPKSGHDTVSWYQQALGQGPQFIFQYYEEEERQRGNFPDRFSGHQFPNYSSELNVNALLLGDSALYLCASSLGIGVDGTQYFGPGTRLLVL.